This T cell receptor (beta chain) was sequenced during a study of blood T cell repertoires in COVID-19 (dated by TCRdb to 2020 to 2021). General notes on the study: The collaborator samples originated in the United States, Italy and Spain and spanned the acute and convalescent phases of COVID-19. The prospective study material was composed of cDNA or gDNA derived from T cells, B-cell-depleted T cells, or PBMCs. The dataset comprised deeply sampled blood TCRbeta repertoires from subjects exposed to, actively infected with, or recovered from COVID-19. The repertoires were released in a freely available public database intended as a resource for research on the immune response to SARS-CoV-2. Samples came from the ongoing ImmuneRACE study (first 160 participants) plus 1,254 subjects from 6 global collaborators. The sample metadata nearly always contained a de-identified subject ID, COVID-19 status, age in years and sex. Where HLA class I and class II types were available, the types were taken from metadata supplied by the sample provider, not from assay-based typing.

Results and caveats for the whole study, not just this receptor: The amount of clinical and demographic metadata varied by source and participant and was provided uncurated.

The CDR3, from cysteine to phenylalanine, totals 13 residues. CDR3 DNA is the only sequence kept; it has 39 bases, read in frame from the first base. The CDR1 and CDR2 encoded by the germline V gene (reference sequence) are SEHNR and FQNEAQ. V is cut by 2 bases and J by 9 bases, and the space between the germline ends is 11 bases. The collaborating institutions used their own protocols to collect whole blood in K2EDTA tubes. For TCRbeta analysis, collaborators shipped samples in one of three forms: frozen whole blood, isolated PBMCs, or DNA extracted from either of those sample types. This clone was detected only once. Its specific antigen is unknown. One base away there is no much larger clone; base qualities are not given. The immunoSEQ Assay, a bias-controlled multiplex PCR, was used to amplify TCRbeta CDR3 regions from genomic DNA. As for how the authors treated the data: The number of nucleated cells in each sample was estimated by amplification of reference gene primers within the assay. To quantify the absolute abundance of each unique TCRbeta CDR3 rearrangement, sequence reads were collapsed and filtered. For each sample, productive Simpson clonality was calculated by taking the square root of Simpson's diversity index across productive rearrangements. TCRdb carries this immuneACCESS record with in-frame sequences only. Its versions omit some clonotypes, under half of them owing to an unresolved V gene in the studies checked, with the rest unexplained. Clone size and the V and J calls come from that table; the DNA yielded D and trimming. For this sample the table gives 60,000 or so clones, of which about 77% were detected only once. Together, the top ten hold roughly 27% of the sample.

The chain is made from TRBV7-9 and TRBJ1-5; a confident D gene designation cannot be given. The sequencing input was peripheral blood. The receptor comes from a human donor in a cohort sampled during active COVID-19. Here the CDR3 is given as CASSLKESMPQHF. The DNA sequence follows: TGTGCCAGCAGCTTAAAAGAGAGTATGCCCCAGCATTTT.